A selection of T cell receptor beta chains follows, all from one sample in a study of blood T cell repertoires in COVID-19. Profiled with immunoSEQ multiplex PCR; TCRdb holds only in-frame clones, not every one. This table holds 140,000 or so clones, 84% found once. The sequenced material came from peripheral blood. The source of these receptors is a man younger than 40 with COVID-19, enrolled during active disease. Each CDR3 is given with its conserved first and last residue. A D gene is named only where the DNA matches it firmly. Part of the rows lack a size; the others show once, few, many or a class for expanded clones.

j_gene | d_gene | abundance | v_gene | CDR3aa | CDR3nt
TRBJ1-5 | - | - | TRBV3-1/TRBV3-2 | CASSQALSNQPQHF | TGTGCCAGCAGCCAAGCCCTTAGCAATCAGCCCCAGCATTTT
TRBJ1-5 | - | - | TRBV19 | CASSPTGITSDYQPQHF | TGTGCCAGTAGTCCCACAGGGATCACCTCTGATTATCAGCCCCAGCATTTT
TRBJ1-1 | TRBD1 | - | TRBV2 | CASSGQGSWLDTEAFF | TGTGCCAGCAGTGGACAGGGGAGTTGGTTAGACACTGAAGCTTTCTTT
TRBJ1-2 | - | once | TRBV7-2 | CASSQNQGFGYGYTF | TGTGCCAGCAGCCAGAACCAGGGATTCGGCTATGGCTACACCTTC
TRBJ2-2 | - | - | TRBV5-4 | CASSPERSAIANTGELFF | TGTGCCAGCAGCCCGGAGAGATCGGCCATCGCGAACACCGGGGAGCTGTTTTTT
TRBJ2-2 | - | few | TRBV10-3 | CAISGQEAGHTGELFF | TGTGCCATCAGTGGTCAGGAAGCTGGGCATACCGGGGAGCTGTTTTTT
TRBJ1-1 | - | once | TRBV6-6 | CASIEGSGEAEAFF | TGTGCCAGCATTGAGGGCAGCGGGGAAGCTGAAGCTTTCTTT
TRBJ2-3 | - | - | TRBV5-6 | CASRTGLTTDTQYF | TGTGCCAGCAGAACGGGACTCACTACAGATACGCAGTATTTT
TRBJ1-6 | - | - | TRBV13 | CASSSRPGEVNSPLHF | TGTGCCAGCAGCTCCCGTCCAGGTGAAGTCAATTCACCCCTCCACTTT
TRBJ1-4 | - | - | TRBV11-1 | CASSLRGDEKLFF | TGTGCCAGCAGCCTCCGCGGAGATGAAAAACTGTTTTTT
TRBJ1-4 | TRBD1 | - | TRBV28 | CASSSPGGRGEKLFF | TGTGCCAGCAGTTCCCCAGGGGGCAGAGGTGAAAAACTGTTTTTT
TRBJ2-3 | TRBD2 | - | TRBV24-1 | CATSDAGLAGGTTDTQYF | TGTGCCACCAGTGACGCGGGACTAGCGGGAGGGACCACAGATACGCAGTATTTT
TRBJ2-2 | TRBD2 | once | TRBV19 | CASSIDGGGPGTGELFF | TGTGCCAGTAGTATAGATGGGGGAGGGCCAGGTACCGGGGAGCTGTTTTTT
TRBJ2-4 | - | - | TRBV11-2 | CASSLPNSVPPNIQYF | -
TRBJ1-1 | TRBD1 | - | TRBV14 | CASSRDRGYTEAFF | TGTGCCAGCAGCCGGGACAGGGGATATACTGAAGCTTTCTTT
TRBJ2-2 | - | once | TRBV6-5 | CASNRVETGELFF | TGTGCCAGCAACAGGGTTGAGACCGGGGAGCTGTTTTTT
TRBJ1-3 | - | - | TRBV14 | CASSQEVPGNSGNTIYF | TGTGCCAGCAGCCAAGAAGTCCCGGGAAACTCTGGAAACACCATATATTTT
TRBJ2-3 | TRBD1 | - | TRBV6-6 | CASTEGTGGDTQYF | TGTGCCAGCACCGAAGGGACAGGGGGAGATACGCAGTATTTT
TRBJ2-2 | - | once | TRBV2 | CASSEYSHTGELFF | TGTGCCAGCAGTGAATACAGCCACACCGGGGAGCTGTTTTTT
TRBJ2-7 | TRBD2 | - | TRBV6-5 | CASMLGGTSDYEQYF | TGTGCCAGCATGTTAGGAGGGACTAGCGACTACGAGCAGTACTTC
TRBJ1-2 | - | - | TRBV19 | CASSEGGRYGYTF | TGTGCCAGTAGTGAAGGTGGGCGCTATGGCTACACCTTC
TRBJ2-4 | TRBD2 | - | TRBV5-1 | CASSPSVAGGIQYF | TGCGCCAGCAGCCCTTCCGTAGCGGGAGGCATTCAGTACTTC
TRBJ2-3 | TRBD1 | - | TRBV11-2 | CASSLGTGLSRVSTQYF | TGTGCCAGCAGCTTAGGGACAGGGCTCTCGCGCGTGAGTACGCAGTATTTT
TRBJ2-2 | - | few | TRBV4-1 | CASSQLRLMYTGELFF | TGCGCCAGCAGCCAACTACGACTAATGTACACCGGGGAGCTGTTTTTT
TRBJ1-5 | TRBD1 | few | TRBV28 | CASSSLGQGLYSNQPQHF | TGTGCCAGCAGCTCTCTGGGACAGGGGTTATATAGCAATCAGCCCCAGCATTTT